One and the same sample provided the 10 T cell receptor beta chains below, sequenced in a study. Using its own MiXCR run on the RT-PCR reads, TCRdb lists one record per CDR3 protein. The data show hundreds of thousands of distinct CDR3 sequences, with approximately 14% seen just once and 3.6% held by the top ten. Sample: memory CD4+ T cells from blood. Receptor source: a female donor in good health, serving as a healthy control.

There are many counts of this clonotype. This rearrangement joins TRBV9 to TRBJ2-5; D possibly matches TRBD1 or TRBD2 (7 bases each). From germline, CDR1 is SGDLS and CDR2 YYNGEE. V lost 0 bases and J lost 4, with 16 bases in between. There are 16 residues in the CDR3. This CDR3 is CASSVELGRGGETQYF. CDR3 in DNA: TGTGCCAGCAGCGTAGAGTTGGGCAGGGGGGGAGAGACCCAGTACTTC.

The chain recombines TRBV29-1 with TRBJ1-1, with a possible D match to TRBD1 (6 bases). This CDR3 is built from 15 residues. The V end lost 6 bases, the J end lost 1 base, and 18 bases lay between the germline ends. The germline V gene has CDR1 SQVTM and CDR2 ANQGSEA. CDR3 residues: CSVVGQQIKNTEAFF. The CDR3 nucleotides read TGCAGCGTGGTCGGACAGCAAATAAAGAACACTGAAGCTTTCTTT.

In its sample, this clonotype was seen many times. The chain employs TRBV7-2 and TRBJ2-7; TRBD2 aligns across 11 bases. The CDR3 totals 15 residues. V shed 6 bases, J shed 4 bases, and the junction held 8 bases outside the gene matches. CDR1 is SGHTA and CDR2 is FQGNSA in the germline V gene. The CDR3 DNA reads as TGTGCCAGCAGACTACTAGCGGGAGCGGGGTACGAGCAGTACTTC. Protein product: CASRLLAGAGYEQYF.

There are many counts of this clonotype. V usage is TRBV7-9 and J usage is TRBJ2-3, with 8 bases aligning to TRBD2. CDR1 and CDR2 from the germline V gene are SEHNR and FQNEAQ (reference sequence). This CDR3 is 16 amino acids long. J gave up 2 bases and V 0 bases, and 4 bases lay outside the gene matches. The CDR3 sequence is CASSLAYGGATDTQYF. Written as DNA, the CDR3 is TGTGCCAGCAGCTTAGCATACGGGGGGGCCACAGATACGCAGTATTTT.

This clonotype turned up a few times. This rearrangement joins TRBV24-1 to TRBJ2-3; 9 positions agree with TRBD1. The CDR3 sequence is 17 residues long. Germline assignment: CDR1 KGHDR and CDR2 SFDVKD. Trimming took 4 bases from V and 1 from J; bases not matched to a gene: 8. The CDR3 protein is CATSDAPGQGRTDTQYF. For the CDR3, the DNA is TGTGCCACCAGTGACGCACCGGGACAGGGCCGCACAGATACGCAGTATTTT.

V is TRBV20-1 and J is TRBJ1-2, with 11 nucleotides matching TRBD1. CDR3 length: 14 amino acids. The junction had 11 bases not matched to a gene; V was cut back by 6 bases and J by 8 bases. Germline CDR1 DFQATT, CDR2 SNEGSKA (reference sequence). In nucleotides, the CDR3 is TGCAGTGCCGCGCTCCTGGACAGGGGGCTCGGCTACACCTTC. This codes for CSAALLDRGLGYTF.

Many counts were recorded for this clonotype. This chain uses TRBV6-1 with TRBJ2-7, with a weak D call TRBD2 (6 bases). This CDR3 region has 14 residues. The V end was cut by 9 bases, the J end by 2 bases, with 17 bases between. Germline V CDR1 and CDR2: MNHNS, SASEGT. Here the CDR3 reads CASGSDYPPYEQYF. The DNA of the CDR3 is TGTGCCAGTGGGTCGGACTACCCCCCCTACGAGCAGTACTTC.

This clonotype has ten or more counts. V and J are TRBV10-3 and TRBJ2-7; D is possibly TRBD1 (5 bases). This CDR3 contains 14 residues. Trimming removed 7 bases at V and 0 bases at J, with 13 bases between. CDR1 and CDR2 (germline): ENHRY, SYGVKD. As DNA, the CDR3 is TGTGCCATCAAGCCGCAGGGAAGCTCCTACGAGCAGTACTTC. Amino acid sequence: CAIKPQGSSYEQYF.

This clonotype came up many times. The chain links TRBV29-1 to TRBJ1-2, with no clear D. CDR3 length: 11 residues. Looked up from germline, CDR1 is SQVTM and CDR2 is ANQGSEA. Trimming took off 4 bases at V and 10 bases at J, with 13 bases between the two ends. CDR3 nucleotides: TGCAGCGTTGGCCTTGGGGAAATCTACACCTTC. As protein: CSVGLGEIYTF.

This clonotype was seen ten or more times. The J gene is TRBJ1-5, the V gene TRBV5-1; the match to TRBD1 covers 11 bases. The germline CDR1 and CDR2 sequences are SGHRS and YFSETQ. Unmatched junction bases numbered 2, after V lost 4 bases and J lost 5 bases. CDR3 length equals 14 residues. Here the CDR3 DNA reads TGCGCCAGCAGCACGGGACAGGGGGATCAGCCCCAGCATTTT. This encodes CASSTGQGDQPQHF.